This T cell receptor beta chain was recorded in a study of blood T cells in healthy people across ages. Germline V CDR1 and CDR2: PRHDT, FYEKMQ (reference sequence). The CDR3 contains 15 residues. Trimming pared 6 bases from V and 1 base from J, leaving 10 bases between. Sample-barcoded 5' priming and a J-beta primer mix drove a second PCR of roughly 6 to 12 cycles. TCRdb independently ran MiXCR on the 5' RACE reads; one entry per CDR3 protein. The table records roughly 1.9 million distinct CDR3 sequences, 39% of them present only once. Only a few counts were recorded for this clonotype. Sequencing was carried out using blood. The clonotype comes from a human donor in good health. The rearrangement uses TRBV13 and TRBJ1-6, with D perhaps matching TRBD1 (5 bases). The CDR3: CASSSRQSYNSPLHF. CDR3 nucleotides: TGTGCCAGCAGTTCCCGACAGTCCTATAATTCACCCCTCCACTTT.